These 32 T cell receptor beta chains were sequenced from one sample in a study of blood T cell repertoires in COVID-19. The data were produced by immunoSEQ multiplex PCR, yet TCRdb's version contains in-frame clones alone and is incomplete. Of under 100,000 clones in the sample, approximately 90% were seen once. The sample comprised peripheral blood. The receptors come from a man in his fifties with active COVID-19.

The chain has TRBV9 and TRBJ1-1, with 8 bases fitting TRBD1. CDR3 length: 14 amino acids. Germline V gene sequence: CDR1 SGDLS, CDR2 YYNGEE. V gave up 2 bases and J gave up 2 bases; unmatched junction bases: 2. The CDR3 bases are TGTGCCAGCAGCGTGGACAGGGTAAACACTGAAGCTTTCTTT. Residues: CASSVDRVNTEAFF.

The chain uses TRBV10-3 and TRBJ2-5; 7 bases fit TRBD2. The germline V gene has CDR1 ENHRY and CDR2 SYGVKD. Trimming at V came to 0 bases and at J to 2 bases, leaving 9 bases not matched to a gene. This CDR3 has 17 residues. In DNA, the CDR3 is TGTGCCATCAGTGAGTCGGTATTAGCGGGCTTGCAAGAGACCCAGTACTTC. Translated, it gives CAISESVLAGLQETQYF.

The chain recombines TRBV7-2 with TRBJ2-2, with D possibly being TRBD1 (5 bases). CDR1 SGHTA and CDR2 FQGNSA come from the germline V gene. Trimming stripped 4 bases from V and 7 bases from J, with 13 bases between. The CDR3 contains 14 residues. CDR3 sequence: CASSWGRAIGELFF. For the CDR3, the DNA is TGTGCCAGCAGCTGGGGCAGGGCGATCGGGGAGCTGTTTTTT.

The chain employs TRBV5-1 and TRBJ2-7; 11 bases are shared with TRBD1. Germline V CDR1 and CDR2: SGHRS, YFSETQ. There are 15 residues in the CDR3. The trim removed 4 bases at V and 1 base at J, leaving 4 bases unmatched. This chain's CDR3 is CASSRGQGASYEQYF. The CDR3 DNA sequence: TGCGCCAGCAGCCGAGGACAGGGGGCGTCCTACGAGCAGTACTTC.

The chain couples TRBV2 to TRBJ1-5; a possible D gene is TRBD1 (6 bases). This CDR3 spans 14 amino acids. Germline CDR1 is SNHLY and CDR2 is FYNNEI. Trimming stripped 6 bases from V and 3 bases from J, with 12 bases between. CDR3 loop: CASSPDRFNQPQHF. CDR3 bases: TGTGCCAGCAGCCCCGACAGGTTCAATCAGCCCCAGCATTTT.

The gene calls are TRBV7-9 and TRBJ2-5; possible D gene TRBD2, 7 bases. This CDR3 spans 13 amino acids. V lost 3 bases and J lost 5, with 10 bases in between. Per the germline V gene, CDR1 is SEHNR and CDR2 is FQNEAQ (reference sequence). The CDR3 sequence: CASSFGGRETQYF. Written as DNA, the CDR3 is TGTGCCAGCAGCTTCGGGGGGCGGGAGACCCAGTACTTC. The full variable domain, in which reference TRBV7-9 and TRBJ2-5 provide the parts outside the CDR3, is DTGVSQNPRHKITKRGQNVTFRCDPISEHNRLYWYRQTLGQGPEFLTYFQNEAQLEKSRLLSDRFSAERPKGSFSTLEIQRTEQGDSAMYLCASSFGGRETQYFGPGTRLLVL.

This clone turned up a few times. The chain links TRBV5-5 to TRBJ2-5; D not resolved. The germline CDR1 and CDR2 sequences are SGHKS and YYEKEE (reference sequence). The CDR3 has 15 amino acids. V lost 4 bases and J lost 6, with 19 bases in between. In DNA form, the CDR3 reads TGTGCCAGCAGCACTTCAGGTGTTTTCGTCAAGACCCAGTACTTC. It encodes CASSTSGVFVKTQYF.

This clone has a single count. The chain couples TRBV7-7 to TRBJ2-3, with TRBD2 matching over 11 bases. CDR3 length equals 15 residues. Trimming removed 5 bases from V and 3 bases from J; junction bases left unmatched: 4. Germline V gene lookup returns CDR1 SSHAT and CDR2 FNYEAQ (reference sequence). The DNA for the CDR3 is TGTGCCAGCAGCCCAGGGACTAGCGGTACAGATACGCAGTATTTT. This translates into CASSPGTSGTDTQYF.

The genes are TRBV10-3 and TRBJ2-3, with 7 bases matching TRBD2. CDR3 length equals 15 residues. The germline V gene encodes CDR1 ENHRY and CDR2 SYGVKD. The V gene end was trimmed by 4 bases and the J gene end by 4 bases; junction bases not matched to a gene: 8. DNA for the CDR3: TGTGCCATCAGTGGAGCGGGGATCCCCGCAGATACGCAGTATTTT. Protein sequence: CAISGAGIPADTQYF.

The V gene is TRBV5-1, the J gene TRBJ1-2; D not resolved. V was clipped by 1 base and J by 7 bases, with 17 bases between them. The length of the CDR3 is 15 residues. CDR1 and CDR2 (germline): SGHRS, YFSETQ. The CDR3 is CASSLQGAPMVGYTF. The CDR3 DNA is TGCGCCAGCAGCTTGCAAGGAGCCCCTATGGTTGGCTACACCTTC.

CDR3 nucleotides: TGTGCCAGCAGTCAAGGAGCGGGGGGCCCGAAAGAGCAGTTCTTC. Translation: CASSQGAGGPKEQFF. The chain combines TRBV7-9 with TRBJ2-1; 9 bases are a match to TRBD2. Germline assignment: CDR1 SEHNR and CDR2 FQNEAQ (reference sequence). V shed 6 bases, J shed 10 bases, and the junction held 13 bases outside the gene matches. The CDR3 totals 15 residues. Combining the CDR3 with reference TRBV7-9 and TRBJ2-1 gives the whole variable domain DTGVSQNPRHKITKRGQNVTFRCDPISEHNRLYWYRQTLGQGPEFLTYFQNEAQLEKSRLLSDRFSAERPKGSFSTLEIQRTEQGDSAMYLCASSQGAGGPKEQFFGPGTRLTVL.

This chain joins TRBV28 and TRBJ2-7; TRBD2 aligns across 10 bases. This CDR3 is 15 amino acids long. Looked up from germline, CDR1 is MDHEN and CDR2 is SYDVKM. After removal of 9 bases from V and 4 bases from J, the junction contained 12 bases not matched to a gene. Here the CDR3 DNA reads TGTGCCAGTCTTTCCCCTAGCGGGGGCCTTTACGAGCAGTACTTC. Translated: CASLSPSGGLYEQYF.

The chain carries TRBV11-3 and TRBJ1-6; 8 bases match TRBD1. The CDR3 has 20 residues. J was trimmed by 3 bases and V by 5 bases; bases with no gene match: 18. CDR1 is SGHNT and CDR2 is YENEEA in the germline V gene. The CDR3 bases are TGTGCCAGCAGCCCTAGCGGGGGACAGGAGAATTTTCGCTATAATTCACCCCTCCACTTT. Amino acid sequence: CASSPSGGQENFRYNSPLHF.

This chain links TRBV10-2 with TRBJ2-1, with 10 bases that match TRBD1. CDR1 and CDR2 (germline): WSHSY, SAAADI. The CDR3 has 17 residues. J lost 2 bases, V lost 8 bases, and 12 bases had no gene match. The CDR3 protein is CASWTGGRLTTYNEQFF. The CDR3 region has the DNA TGCGCCAGCTGGACAGGGGGTAGGCTAACGACCTACAATGAGCAGTTCTTC.

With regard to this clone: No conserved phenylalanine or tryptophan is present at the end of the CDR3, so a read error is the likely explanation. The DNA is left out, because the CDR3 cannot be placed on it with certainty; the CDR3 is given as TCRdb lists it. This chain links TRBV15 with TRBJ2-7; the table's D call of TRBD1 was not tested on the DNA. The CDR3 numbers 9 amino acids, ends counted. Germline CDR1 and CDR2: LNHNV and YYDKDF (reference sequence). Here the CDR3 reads CATSRETVS.

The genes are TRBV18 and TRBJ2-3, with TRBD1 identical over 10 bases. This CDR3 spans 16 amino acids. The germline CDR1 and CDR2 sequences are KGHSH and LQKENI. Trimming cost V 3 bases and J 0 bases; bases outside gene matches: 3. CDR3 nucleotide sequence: TGTGCCAGCTCACCGGGACAGGGGTTAAGCACAGATACGCAGTATTTT. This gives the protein CASSPGQGLSTDTQYF.

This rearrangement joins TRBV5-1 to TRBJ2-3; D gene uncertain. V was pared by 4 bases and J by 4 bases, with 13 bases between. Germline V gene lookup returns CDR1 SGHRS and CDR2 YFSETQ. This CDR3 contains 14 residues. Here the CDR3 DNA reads TGCGCCAGCAGCGGCACAGTCTCGTCAGATACGCAGTATTTT. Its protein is CASSGTVSSDTQYF.

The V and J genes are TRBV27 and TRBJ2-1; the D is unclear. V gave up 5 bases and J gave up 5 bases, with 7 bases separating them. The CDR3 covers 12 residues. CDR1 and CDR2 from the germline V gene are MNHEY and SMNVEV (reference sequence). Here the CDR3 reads CASSELHNEQFF. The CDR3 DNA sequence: TGTGCCAGCAGTGAACTTCACAATGAGCAGTTCTTC.

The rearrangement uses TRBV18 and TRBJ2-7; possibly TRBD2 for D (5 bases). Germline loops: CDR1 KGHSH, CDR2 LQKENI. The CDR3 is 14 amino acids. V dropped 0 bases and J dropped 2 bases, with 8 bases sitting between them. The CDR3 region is CASSPPTGTYEQYF. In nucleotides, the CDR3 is TGTGCCAGCTCACCACCGACCGGGACCTACGAGCAGTACTTC.

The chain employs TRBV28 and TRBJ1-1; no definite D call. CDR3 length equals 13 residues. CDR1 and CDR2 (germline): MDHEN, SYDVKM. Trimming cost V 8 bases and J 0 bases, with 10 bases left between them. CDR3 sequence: CASGLLLNTEAFF. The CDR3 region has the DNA TGTGCCAGCGGCCTCCTGTTGAACACTGAAGCTTTCTTT. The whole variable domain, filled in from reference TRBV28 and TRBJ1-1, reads DVKVTQSSRYLVKRTGEKVFLECVQDMDHENMFWYRQDPGLGLRLIYFSYDVKMKEKGDIPEGYSVSREKKERFSLILESASTNQTSMYLCASGLLLNTEAFFGQGTRLTVV.

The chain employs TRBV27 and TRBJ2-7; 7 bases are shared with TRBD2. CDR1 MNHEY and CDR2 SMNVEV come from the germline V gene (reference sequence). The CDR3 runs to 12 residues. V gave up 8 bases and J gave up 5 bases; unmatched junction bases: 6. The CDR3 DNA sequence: TGTGCCAGCCATCTGGGGGGGGACGAGCAGTACTTC. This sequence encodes CASHLGGDEQYF.

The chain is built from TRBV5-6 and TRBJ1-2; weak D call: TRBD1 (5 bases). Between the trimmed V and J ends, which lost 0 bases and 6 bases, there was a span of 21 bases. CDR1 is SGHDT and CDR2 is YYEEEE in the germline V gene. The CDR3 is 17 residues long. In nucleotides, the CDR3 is TGTGCCAGCAGCTTGGCAAATCGCTGGGGGGAAAGCGATGGCTACACCTTC. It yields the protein CASSLANRWGESDGYTF.

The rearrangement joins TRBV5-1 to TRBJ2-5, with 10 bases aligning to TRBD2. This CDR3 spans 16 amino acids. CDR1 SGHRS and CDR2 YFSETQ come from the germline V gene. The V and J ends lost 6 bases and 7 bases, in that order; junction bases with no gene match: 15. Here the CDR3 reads CASTEAIAGGSGTQYF. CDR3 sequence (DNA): TGCGCCAGCACTGAGGCAATAGCGGGAGGAAGTGGGACCCAGTACTTC.

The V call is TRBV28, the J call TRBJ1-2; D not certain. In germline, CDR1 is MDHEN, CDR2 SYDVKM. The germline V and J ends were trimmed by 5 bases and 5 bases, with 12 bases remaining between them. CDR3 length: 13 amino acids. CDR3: CASSRRTVYGYTF. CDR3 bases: TGTGCCAGCAGTCGGCGGACTGTTTATGGCTACACCTTC.

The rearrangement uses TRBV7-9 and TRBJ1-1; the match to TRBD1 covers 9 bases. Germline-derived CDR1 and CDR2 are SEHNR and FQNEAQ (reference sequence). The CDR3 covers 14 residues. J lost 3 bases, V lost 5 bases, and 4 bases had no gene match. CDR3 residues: CASSAGQGYTEAFF. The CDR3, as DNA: TGTGCCAGCAGCGCAGGACAGGGGTACACTGAAGCTTTCTTT.

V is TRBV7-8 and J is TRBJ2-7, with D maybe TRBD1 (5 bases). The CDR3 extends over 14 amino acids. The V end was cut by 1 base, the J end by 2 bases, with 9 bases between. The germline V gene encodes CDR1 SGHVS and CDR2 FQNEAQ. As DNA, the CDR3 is TGTGCCAGCAGCTTAGGTGTCAGGGCCTACGAGCAGTACTTC. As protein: CASSLGVRAYEQYF.

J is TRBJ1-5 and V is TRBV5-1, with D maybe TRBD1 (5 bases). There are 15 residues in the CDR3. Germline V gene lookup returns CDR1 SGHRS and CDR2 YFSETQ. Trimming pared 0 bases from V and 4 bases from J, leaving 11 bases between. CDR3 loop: CASSLGTTVNQPQHF. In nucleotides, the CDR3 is TGCGCCAGCAGCTTGGGTACGACAGTGAATCAGCCCCAGCATTTT.

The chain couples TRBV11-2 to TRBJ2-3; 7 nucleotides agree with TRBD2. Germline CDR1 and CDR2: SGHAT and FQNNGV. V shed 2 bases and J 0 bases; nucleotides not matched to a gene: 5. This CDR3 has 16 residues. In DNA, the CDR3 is TGTGCCAGCAGCTTACTGGGGGGGACTAGCACAGATACGCAGTATTTT. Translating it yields CASSLLGGTSTDTQYF.

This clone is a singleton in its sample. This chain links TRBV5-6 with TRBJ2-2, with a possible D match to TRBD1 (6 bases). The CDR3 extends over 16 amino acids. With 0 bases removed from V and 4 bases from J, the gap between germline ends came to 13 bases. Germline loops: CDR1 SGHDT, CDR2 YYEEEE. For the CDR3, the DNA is TGTGCCAGCAGCTTGGGTAGGAGACAGGCCACCGGGGAGCTGTTTTTT. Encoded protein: CASSLGRRQATGELFF.

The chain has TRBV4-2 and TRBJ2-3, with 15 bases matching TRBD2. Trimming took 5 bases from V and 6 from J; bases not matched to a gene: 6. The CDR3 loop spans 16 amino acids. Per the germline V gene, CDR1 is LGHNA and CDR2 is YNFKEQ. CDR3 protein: CASSTGLAGGSDTQYF. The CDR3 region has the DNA TGTGCCAGCAGCACGGGACTAGCGGGGGGCAGCGATACGCAGTATTTT.

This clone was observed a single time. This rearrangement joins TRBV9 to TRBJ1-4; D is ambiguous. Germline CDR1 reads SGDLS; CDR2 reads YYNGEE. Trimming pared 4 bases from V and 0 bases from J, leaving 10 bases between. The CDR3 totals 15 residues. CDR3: CASSKREATNEKLFF. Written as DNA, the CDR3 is TGTGCCAGCAGCAAAAGGGAGGCAACTAATGAAAAACTGTTTTTT.

This CDR3 reads CASSVVRGRNEQFF. The CDR3 region has the DNA TGTGCCAGCAGTGTTGTTAGGGGAAGGAATGAGCAGTTCTTC. The rearrangement joins TRBV2 to TRBJ2-1, with TRBD1 as a possible D gene (5 bases). The germline gives CDR1 SNHLY, CDR2 FYNNEI. V dropped 4 bases and J dropped 7 bases, with 14 bases sitting between them. This CDR3 contains 14 residues. The entire variable domain, with the rest obtained from reference TRBV2 and TRBJ2-1, is as follows: EPEVTQTPSHQVTQMGQEVILRCVPISNHLYFYWYRQILGQKVEFLVSFYNNEISEKSEIFDDQFSVERPDGSNFTLKIRSTKLEDSAMYFCASSVVRGRNEQFFGPGTRLTVL.